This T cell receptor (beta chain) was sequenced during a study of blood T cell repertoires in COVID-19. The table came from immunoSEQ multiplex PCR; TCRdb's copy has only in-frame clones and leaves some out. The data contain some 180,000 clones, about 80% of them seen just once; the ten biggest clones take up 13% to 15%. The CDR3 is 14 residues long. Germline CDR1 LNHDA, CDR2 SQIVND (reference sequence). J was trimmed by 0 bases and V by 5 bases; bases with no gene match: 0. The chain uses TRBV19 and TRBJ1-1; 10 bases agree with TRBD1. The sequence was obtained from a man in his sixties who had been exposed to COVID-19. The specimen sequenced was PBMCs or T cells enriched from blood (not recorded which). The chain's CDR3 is CASSDRGLNTEAFF. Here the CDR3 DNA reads TGTGCCAGTAGTGACAGGGGGCTGAACACTGAAGCTTTCTTT.